These 13 T cell receptor beta chains originate from one sample sequenced in a study of T-cell memory formation after mild COVID-19. One entry per CDR3 protein, called by TCRdb with MiXCR from the 5' RACE reads. Seen here are a few hundred thousand distinct CDR3 sequences, 20% to 25% observed once, and the top ten hold roughly 23%. Sequencing was performed on PBMCs or a T cell subset sorted from them (not recorded which). The receptors were gathered from a man younger than 35 who had mild COVID-19 (a few samples of this study predate the infection). Cell type and time point are not known.

This clonotype has more than one count but fewer than ten. The chain joins TRBV6-2 or TRBV6-3 to TRBJ1-1, with 7 nucleotides matching TRBD1. Germline values: CDR1 MNHEY, CDR2 SVGEGT. The J segment lost 4 bases and the V segment lost 5 bases, leaving 7 bases of the junction unmatched. This CDR3 is 14 amino acids long. CDR3 sequence: CASSDTGDFTEAFF. The CDR3 coding sequence is TGTGCCAGCAGTGATACAGGGGACTTCACTGAAGCTTTCTTT.

This clonotype was picked up a small number of times. The chain links TRBV20-1 to TRBJ1-3, with a possible D match to TRBD1 (6 bases). CDR3 length: 14 amino acids. V shed 3 bases and J shed 0 bases, with 9 bases lying between them. Looked up from germline, CDR1 is DFQATT and CDR2 is SNEGSKA (reference sequence). Here the CDR3 reads CSASPRGSGNTIYF. Written as DNA, the CDR3 is TGCAGTGCTAGCCCCAGGGGCTCTGGAAACACCATATATTTT.

This clonotype was found a few times. The chain uses TRBV4-1 and TRBJ2-1; tentatively, D is TRBD1 (5 bases). The germline V gene encodes CDR1 MGHRA and CDR2 YSYEKL. This CDR3 is built from 17 residues. The V end was cut by 4 bases, the J end by 2 bases, with 18 bases between. CDR3 sequence (DNA): TGCGCCAGCAGCCCGCAGACAGACGACAGCACCTACAATGAGCAGTTCTTC. Protein product: CASSPQTDDSTYNEQFF.

The V and J genes are TRBV9 and TRBJ1-1; 7 bases fit TRBD1. The CDR3 spans 14 residues. J was trimmed by 3 bases and V by 4 bases; bases with no gene match: 6. Germline V lookup: CDR1 SGDLS, CDR2 YYNGEE. The CDR3 sequence: CASSQRGLDTEAFF. The CDR3 region has the DNA TGTGCCAGCAGCCAAAGGGGGCTTGACACTGAAGCTTTCTTT. Based on the CDR3 plus reference TRBV9 and TRBJ1-1, the full variable domain is DSGVTQTPKHLITATGQRVTLRCSPRSGDLSVYWYQQSLDQGLQFLIQYYNGEERAKGNILERFSAQQFPDLHSELNLSSLELGDSALYFCASSQRGLDTEAFFGQGTRLTVV.

This clonotype was counted ten times or more. The V call is TRBV7-8, the J call TRBJ2-3; 14 bases align to TRBD2. Germline CDR1 reads SGHVS; CDR2 reads FQNEAQ. J was trimmed by 2 bases and V by 5 bases; bases with no gene match: 6. This CDR3 has 17 residues. CDR3: CASSPGTSGGLTDTQYF. In nucleotides, the CDR3 is TGTGCCAGCAGCCCGGGGACTAGCGGGGGACTCACAGATACGCAGTATTTT.

V is TRBV27 and J is TRBJ1-2; 8 positions agree with TRBD1. The ends lost 7 bases at V and 8 bases at J; junction bases unmatched: 6. The CDR3 is 12 amino acids. Germline assignment: CDR1 MNHEY and CDR2 SMNVEV (reference sequence). Here the CDR3 reads CASIQGAGGYTF. The CDR3 nucleotides read TGTGCCAGCATCCAGGGGGCGGGGGGCTACACCTTC.

This clonotype was found a few times. J is TRBJ1-2 and V is TRBV18; D may be TRBD1 (5 bases). The ends were cut back, 8 bases at V and 8 bases at J, with 15 bases in the middle. Germline CDR1 and CDR2: KGHSH and LQKENI. The length of the CDR3 is 12 residues. CDR3 bases: TGTGCCAGCACAACCACCAGGGCGGGCTACACCTTC. As protein: CASTTTRAGYTF.

This clonotype has only a few counts. This sequence joins TRBV5-1 and TRBJ1-4; D might be TRBD1 (6 bases). The CDR3 covers 14 residues. Trimming took off 4 bases at V and 3 bases at J, with 10 bases between the two ends. Germline CDR1 SGHRS, CDR2 YFSETQ. In DNA, the CDR3 is TGCGCCAGCAGCCCCGGACAGCCTAATGAAAAACTGTTTTTT. It is translated as CASSPGQPNEKLFF.

This clonotype was counted between two and nine times. In DNA form, the CDR3 reads TGCGCCAGCAGCTTGCGGGGAAGAAACAATGAGCAGTTCTTC. It specifies CASSLRGRNNEQFF. J is TRBJ2-1 and V is TRBV5-1; maybe TRBD2 (5 bases). This CDR3 contains 14 residues. Trimming pared 1 base from V and 5 bases from J, leaving 10 bases between. The germline gives CDR1 SGHRS, CDR2 YFSETQ.

This chain connects TRBV9 to TRBJ2-7; either TRBD1 or TRBD2 may supply D (5 bases each). This CDR3 region has 15 residues. Per germline, CDR1 SGDLS and CDR2 YYNGEE. Trimming took 2 bases from V and 4 from J, leaving 16 bases between them. The DNA for the CDR3 is TGTGCCAGCAGCGTGGGGGACGGAGTCATTTACGAGCAGTACTTC. The encoded protein is CASSVGDGVIYEQYF.

CDR3 region: CASSFQDRGRETQYF. The CDR3 DNA is TGTGCCAGCAGCTTCCAGGACAGGGGCCGGGAGACCCAGTACTTC. This chain uses TRBV5-4 with TRBJ2-5; 9 bases are a match to TRBD1. CDR1 SGHNT and CDR2 YYREEE come from the germline V gene (reference sequence). V lost 2 bases to trimming and J lost 5 bases; unmatched junction nucleotides: 7. This CDR3 spans 15 amino acids.

The V and J genes are TRBV18 and TRBJ2-1, with D possibly called TRBD1 or TRBD2 (6 bases each). CDR3 length equals 14 residues. The V end lost 4 bases, the J end lost 9 bases, and 16 bases lay between the germline ends. The germline V gene encodes CDR1 KGHSH and CDR2 LQKENI. CDR3 DNA sequence: TGTGCCAGCTCACGGAACCAAGGGGGGAGTGAGCAGTTCTTC. Translation: CASSRNQGGSEQFF.

The V and J genes are TRBV5-1 and TRBJ1-1, with no clear D. Germline loops: CDR1 SGHRS, CDR2 YFSETQ. V lost 4 bases and J lost 3, with 16 bases in between. The CDR3 sequence is 15 residues long. The CDR3 is CASSRDLPGDTEAFF. CDR3 DNA: TGCGCCAGCAGCCGTGATCTACCCGGGGACACTGAAGCTTTCTTT.